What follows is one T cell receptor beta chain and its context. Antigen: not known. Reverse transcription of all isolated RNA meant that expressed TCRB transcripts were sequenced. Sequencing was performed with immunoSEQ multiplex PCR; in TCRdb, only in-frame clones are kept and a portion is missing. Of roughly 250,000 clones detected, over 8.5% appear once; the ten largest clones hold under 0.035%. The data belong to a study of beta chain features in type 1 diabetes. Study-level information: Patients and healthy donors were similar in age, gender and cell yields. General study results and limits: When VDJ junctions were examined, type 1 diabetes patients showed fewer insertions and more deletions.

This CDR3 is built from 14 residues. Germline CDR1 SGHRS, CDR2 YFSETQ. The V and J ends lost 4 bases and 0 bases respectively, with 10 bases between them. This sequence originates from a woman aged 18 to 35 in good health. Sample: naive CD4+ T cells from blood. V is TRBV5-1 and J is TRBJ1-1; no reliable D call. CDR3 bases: TGCGCCAGCAGCCCAGGCAGGATGAACACTGAAGCTTTCTTT. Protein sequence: CASSPGRMNTEAFF.